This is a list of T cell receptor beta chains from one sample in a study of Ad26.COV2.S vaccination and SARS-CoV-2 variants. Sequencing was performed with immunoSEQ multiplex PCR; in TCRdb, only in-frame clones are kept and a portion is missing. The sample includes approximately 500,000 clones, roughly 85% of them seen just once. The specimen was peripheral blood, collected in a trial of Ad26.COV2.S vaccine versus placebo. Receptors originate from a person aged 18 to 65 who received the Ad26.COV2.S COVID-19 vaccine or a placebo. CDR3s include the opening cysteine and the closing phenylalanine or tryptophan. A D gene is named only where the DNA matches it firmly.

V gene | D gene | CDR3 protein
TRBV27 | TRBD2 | CASNPWAGASYNEQFF
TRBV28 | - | CASSPQRGIRQPQHF
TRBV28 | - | CASRTQIQAAFF
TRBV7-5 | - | CARSLVVRTENTGELFF
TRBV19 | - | CASSETGYYGYTF
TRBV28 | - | CASSFQGGEQFF
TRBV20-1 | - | CSASIPRGLDTEAFF
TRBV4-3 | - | CASSQDRSAGELFF
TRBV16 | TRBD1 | CASSQSGQGRQETQYF
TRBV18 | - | CASSPLAGSGTGELFF
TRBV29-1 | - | CSAGPQTTQYF
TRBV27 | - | CASSSGPGQPQHF
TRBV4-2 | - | CASSLRTVISGANVLTF
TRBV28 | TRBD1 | CASSLGTVRSYEQYF